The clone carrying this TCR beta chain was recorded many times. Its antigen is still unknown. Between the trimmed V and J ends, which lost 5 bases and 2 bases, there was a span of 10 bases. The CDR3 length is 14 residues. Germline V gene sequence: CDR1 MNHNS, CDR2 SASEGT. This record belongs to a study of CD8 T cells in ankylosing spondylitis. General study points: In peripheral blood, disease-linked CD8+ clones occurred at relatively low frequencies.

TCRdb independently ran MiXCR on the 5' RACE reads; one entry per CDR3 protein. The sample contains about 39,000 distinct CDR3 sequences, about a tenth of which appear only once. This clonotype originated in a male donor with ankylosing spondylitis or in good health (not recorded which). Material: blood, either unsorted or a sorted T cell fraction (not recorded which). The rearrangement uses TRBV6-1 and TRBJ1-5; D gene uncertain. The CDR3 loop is CASSPDGGNQPQHF. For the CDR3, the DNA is TGTGCCAGCAGTCCTGACGGGGGCAATCAGCCCCAGCATTTT.